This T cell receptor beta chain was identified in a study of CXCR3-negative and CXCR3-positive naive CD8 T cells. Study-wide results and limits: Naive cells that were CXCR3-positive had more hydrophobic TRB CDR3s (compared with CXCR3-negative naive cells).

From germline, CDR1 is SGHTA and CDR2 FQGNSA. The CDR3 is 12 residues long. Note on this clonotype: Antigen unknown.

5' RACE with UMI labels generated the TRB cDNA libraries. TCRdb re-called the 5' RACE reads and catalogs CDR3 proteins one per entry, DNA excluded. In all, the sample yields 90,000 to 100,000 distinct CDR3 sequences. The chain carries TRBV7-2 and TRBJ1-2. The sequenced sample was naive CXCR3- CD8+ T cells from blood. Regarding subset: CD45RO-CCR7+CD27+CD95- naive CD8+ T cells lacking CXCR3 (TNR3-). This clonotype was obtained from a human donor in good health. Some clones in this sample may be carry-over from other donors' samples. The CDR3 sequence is CASSVATDGYTF.